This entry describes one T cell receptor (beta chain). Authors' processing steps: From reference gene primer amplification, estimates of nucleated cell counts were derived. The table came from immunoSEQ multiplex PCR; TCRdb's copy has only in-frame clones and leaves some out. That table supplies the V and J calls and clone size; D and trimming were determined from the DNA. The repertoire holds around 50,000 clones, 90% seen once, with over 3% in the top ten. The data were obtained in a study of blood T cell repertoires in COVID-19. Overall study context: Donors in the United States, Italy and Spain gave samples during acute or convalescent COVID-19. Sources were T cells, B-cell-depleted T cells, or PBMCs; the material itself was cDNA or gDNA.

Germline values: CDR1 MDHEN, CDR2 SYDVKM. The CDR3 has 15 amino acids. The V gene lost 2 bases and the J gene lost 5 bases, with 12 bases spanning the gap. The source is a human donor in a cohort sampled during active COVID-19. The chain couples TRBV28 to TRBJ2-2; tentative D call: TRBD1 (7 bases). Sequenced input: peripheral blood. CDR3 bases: TGTGCCAGCAGTTTACTGCAGGGGGGAACCGGGGAGCTGTTTTTT. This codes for CASSLLQGGTGELFF.